The 29 T cell receptor beta chains below come from one sample, sequenced in a study of cytomegalovirus exposure and HLA in healthy donors. Measured with immunoSEQ multiplex PCR; TCRdb has only the in-frame clones, and not every one. The sample holds 330,000 or so clones, 86% seen once. Sequencing was done on a sample of PBMCs. The receptors originated from a woman under 30 in good health and CMV-seronegative.

The chain couples TRBV4-2 to TRBJ2-1; 12 nucleotides agree with TRBD2. CDR1 is LGHNA and CDR2 is YNFKEQ in the germline V gene. Germline trimming cut 4 bases from V and 0 bases from J; bases unmatched to any gene: 4. The CDR3 covers 17 residues. The CDR3 DNA is TGTGCCAGCAGCCTGACGACTAGCGGGAGCTCCTACAATGAGCAGTTCTTC. Protein: CASSLTTSGSSYNEQFF.

V and J are TRBV29-1 and TRBJ2-3; D might be TRBD1 (6 bases). Germline CDR1 reads SQVTM; CDR2 reads ANQGSEA. This CDR3 is 13 amino acids long. V lost 6 bases to trimming and J lost 2 bases, with 12 bases between them. The CDR3 bases are TGCAGCGTGGCAAGGACAGTCACAGATACGCAGTATTTT. Translation: CSVARTVTDTQYF.

This clone was seen at least ten times. This chain joins TRBV10-1 and TRBJ1-2; D is perhaps TRBD1 (6 bases). With 6 bases removed from V and 3 bases from J, the gap between germline ends came to 14 bases. This CDR3 is built from 14 residues. In germline, CDR1 is WNHNN, CDR2 SYGVQD (reference sequence). The DNA for the CDR3 is TGCGCCAGCAGGAGGGGGGGTTGGTACTATGGCTACACCTTC. Amino acids: CASRRGGWYYGYTF.

This chain uses TRBV5-6 with TRBJ2-1; 13 bases align to TRBD2. V lost 6 bases, J lost 5 bases, and 5 bases stayed unmatched. The CDR3 covers 15 residues. The germline gives CDR1 SGHDT, CDR2 YYEEEE. The CDR3 loop reads CASNIGLAGDNEQFF. The CDR3 DNA reads as TGTGCCAGCAATATAGGACTAGCGGGAGACAATGAGCAGTTCTTC.

The V call is TRBV28, the J call TRBJ1-3, with D unclear. V was pared by 3 bases and J by 0 bases, with 9 bases between. The germline CDR1 and CDR2 sequences are MDHEN and SYDVKM. There are 15 residues in the CDR3. The CDR3 coding sequence is TGTGCCAGCAGTTTTTTAGAGAGCTCTGGAAACACCATATATTTT. Translated: CASSFLESSGNTIYF.

The sample holds a few counts of this clone. The J gene is TRBJ1-2, the V gene TRBV27; D may be TRBD1 (6 bases). The V end lost 8 bases, the J end lost 4 bases, and 11 bases lay between the germline ends. This CDR3 has 12 amino acids. CDR1 MNHEY and CDR2 SMNVEV come from the germline V gene (reference sequence). CDR3 region: CASGTQGYGYTF. CDR3 nucleotide sequence: TGTGCCAGCGGGACACAGGGCTATGGCTACACCTTC.

V and J are TRBV6-5 and TRBJ1-1, with TRBD1 as a possible D gene (6 bases). V was pared by 2 bases and J by 6 bases, with 10 bases between. Per the germline V gene, CDR1 is MNHEY and CDR2 is SVGAGI. CDR3 length: 13 residues. The CDR3 reads CASSYVTGSEAFF. DNA of the CDR3: TGTGCCAGCAGTTACGTTACAGGGTCTGAAGCTTTCTTT.

V and J are TRBV4-1 and TRBJ2-7; D is perhaps TRBD1 (5 bases). This CDR3 is 14 amino acids long. Trimming removed 5 bases at V and 2 bases at J, with 13 bases between. Per germline, CDR1 MGHRA and CDR2 YSYEKL. The CDR3 spells CASSSMAGTYEQYF. Here the CDR3 DNA reads TGCGCCAGCAGCTCTATGGCAGGGACCTACGAGCAGTACTTC.

This clone was recorded once. The chain employs TRBV19 and TRBJ2-1; TRBD1 aligns across 9 bases. J was trimmed by 5 bases and V by 6 bases; bases with no gene match: 8. This CDR3 is 15 amino acids long. Germline loops: CDR1 LNHDA, CDR2 SQIVND (reference sequence). The DNA for the CDR3 is TGTGCCAGTAGAAATCCGGGACAGGGACACAATGAGCAGTTCTTC. This codes for CASRNPGQGHNEQFF.

This rearrangement joins TRBV7-8 to TRBJ2-3; 13 nucleotides agree with TRBD2. The junction had 8 bases not matched to a gene; V was cut back by 2 bases and J by 3 bases. Germline lookup yields CDR1 SGHVS and CDR2 FQNEAQ. This CDR3 has 18 amino acids. In DNA, the CDR3 is TGTGCCAGCAGCTTATCACTAGCGGGAGGGCCGAGAACAGATACGCAGTATTTT. Amino acids: CASSLSLAGGPRTDTQYF.

This clone occurred a few times. The chain links TRBV29-1 to TRBJ2-2; TRBD2 matches at 10 bases. V lost 3 bases and J lost 5; bases outside the gene matches: 6. There are 15 residues in the CDR3. Per the germline V gene, CDR1 is SQVTM and CDR2 is ANQGSEA. CDR3 loop: CSVDQREGQTGELFF. CDR3 sequence (DNA): TGCAGCGTTGACCAGCGGGAGGGCCAGACCGGGGAGCTGTTTTTT.

This clone was detected only once. V usage is TRBV2 and J usage is TRBJ2-3; 12 bases are shared with TRBD2. This CDR3 comprises 15 residues. Losses at the gene ends were 6 bases for V and 3 bases for J; bases not matched to a gene: 4. The germline gives CDR1 SNHLY, CDR2 FYNNEI. The CDR3 spells CASRETSGGTDTQYF. Written as DNA, the CDR3 is TGTGCCAGCAGGGAAACTAGCGGGGGGACAGATACGCAGTATTTT.

V is TRBV27 and J is TRBJ1-4, with 9 bases identical to TRBD1. This CDR3 is 19 amino acids long. The germline V gene encodes CDR1 MNHEY and CDR2 SMNVEV (reference sequence). V lost 6 bases and J lost 0; bases outside the gene matches: 14. The CDR3 here is CASRLAGTGMGSTNEKLFF. CDR3 in DNA: TGTGCCAGCAGGCTGGCCGGGACAGGGATGGGGTCAACTAATGAAAAACTGTTTTTT.

The genes are TRBV4-1 and TRBJ2-3, with a possible D match to TRBD1 (5 bases). V was trimmed by 6 bases and J by 2 bases, leaving 12 bases between them. Germline loops: CDR1 MGHRA, CDR2 YSYEKL. The CDR3 runs to 14 residues. The CDR3 DNA sequence: TGCGCCAGCAGTCAAAAGGACAACACAGATACGCAGTATTTT. This codes for CASSQKDNTDTQYF.

The chain carries TRBV2 and TRBJ2-7; tentatively, D is TRBD1 (5 bases). The CDR3 is 14 amino acids. V lost 8 bases and J lost 2, with 16 bases in between. In germline, CDR1 is SNHLY, CDR2 FYNNEI. The CDR3 sequence: CASSSGIKAYEQYF. The CDR3 DNA reads TGTGCCAGCTCCTCAGGGATAAAGGCCTACGAGCAGTACTTC.

On this clone itself: A read error may produce the germline difference seen at one junction end. J is TRBJ2-7 and V is TRBV4-3, with 12 bases that match TRBD2. CDR1 and CDR2 (germline): LGHNA, YSLEER. The CDR3 extends over 15 amino acids. Here the CDR3 DNA reads TGCGCCAGCAGCCATGTACTAGCGGGAGGAGGCGAGCAGTGCTTC. Encoded protein: CASSHVLAGGGEQCF.

This clone was seen a few times. The rearrangement links TRBV7-6 to TRBJ2-2; 11 positions match TRBD1. The CDR3 totals 15 residues. V dropped 5 bases and J dropped 7; count of bases not matched to a gene: 6. Germline CDR1 reads SGHVS; CDR2 reads FNYEAQ. The DNA for the CDR3 is TGTGCCAGCAGCCCGGACAGGGGGCTTGTCGGGGAGCTGTTTTTT. Translating gives CASSPDRGLVGELFF.

The genes are TRBV18 and TRBJ2-7; D unresolved. Germline V gene data show CDR1 as KGHSH and CDR2 as LQKENI. This CDR3 has 15 residues. V was pared by 0 bases and J by 0 bases, with 9 bases between. The CDR3 here is CASSPPSSSSYEQYF. The CDR3 DNA is TGTGCCAGCTCACCACCGTCTAGTTCCTCCTACGAGCAGTACTTC.

Notes on this clone: Other DNA sequences from this sample encode an identical CDR3 as well. The CDR3 DNA follows: TGTGCCAGCTCACCGACGGGCTCTGGGGCCAACGTCCTGACTTTC. Translated, it gives CASSPTGSGANVLTF. The chain links TRBV18 to TRBJ2-6; no clear D gene. Germline V gives CDR1 KGHSH, CDR2 LQKENI. The CDR3 has 15 amino acids. Between the trimmed V and J ends, which lost 3 bases and 0 bases, there was a span of 6 bases. The whole variable domain, remainder taken from reference TRBV18 and TRBJ2-6, is NAGVMQNPRHLVRRRGQEARLRCSPMKGHSHVYWYRQLPEEGLKFMVYLQKENIIDESGMPKERFSAEFPKEGPSILRIQQVVRGDSAAYFCASSPTGSGANVLTFGAGSRLTVL.

The CDR3 protein is CASSSGLAGLGEQFF. The CDR3 DNA is TGCGCCAGCAGCTCTGGACTAGCGGGACTGGGGGAGCAGTTCTTC. The gene calls are TRBV5-1 and TRBJ2-1; 12 bases match TRBD2. Germline CDR1 is SGHRS and CDR2 is YFSETQ. The CDR3 runs to 15 residues. J lost 10 bases, V lost 3 bases, and 8 bases had no gene match.

The J gene is TRBJ2-1, the V gene TRBV27; D gene uncertain. V was pared by 2 bases and J by 4 bases, with 6 bases between. The CDR3 is 13 residues long. Germline values: CDR1 MNHEY, CDR2 SMNVEV (reference sequence). DNA of the CDR3: TGTGCCAGCAGTTTAATCGGTTACAATGAGCAGTTCTTC. This codes for CASSLIGYNEQFF.

The chain uses TRBV10-3 and TRBJ2-7, with TRBD1 as a possible D gene (5 bases). In germline, CDR1 is ENHRY, CDR2 SYGVKD. Deletions cut 8 bases from V and 2 bases from J, with 13 bases between. The CDR3 extends over 13 amino acids. This chain's CDR3 is CAIQGRGAYEQYF. CDR3 DNA sequence: TGTGCCATCCAGGGCCGTGGGGCCTACGAGCAGTACTTC.

This clone was found once. The chain links TRBV4-1 to TRBJ2-1; D may be TRBD2 (6 bases). Trimming took off 1 base at V and 4 bases at J, with 11 bases between the two ends. Germline lookup yields CDR1 MGHRA and CDR2 YSYEKL. There are 15 residues in the CDR3. The CDR3 DNA reads as TGCGCCAGCAGCCAAGCGGCGGGACTTTACAATGAGCAGTTCTTC. Translating it yields CASSQAAGLYNEQFF.

The rearrangement uses TRBV9 and TRBJ1-1; the D gene is possibly TRBD1 (5 bases). Germline lookup yields CDR1 SGDLS and CDR2 YYNGEE. CDR3 length: 15 residues. Trimming shortened V by 2 bases and J by 1 base, and 12 bases separated the two germline ends. In DNA form, the CDR3 reads TGTGCCAGCAGCGTCGGGGACTACCAGAACACTGAAGCTTTCTTT. Translated: CASSVGDYQNTEAFF.

This chain links TRBV11-2 with TRBJ2-1, with 10 bases fitting TRBD1. The CDR3 has 17 residues. Germline-derived CDR1 and CDR2 are SGHAT and FQNNGV. With 5 bases clipped from V and 3 bases from J, the junction kept 10 bases outside the gene matches. The CDR3 spells CASSPGAGQGFYNEQFF. DNA of the CDR3: TGTGCCAGCAGCCCCGGGGCGGGACAGGGGTTCTACAATGAGCAGTTCTTC.

The chain combines TRBV4-3 with TRBJ2-7; TRBD2 might be the D (5 bases). The V end was cut by 0 bases, the J end by 6 bases, with 9 bases between. The CDR3 covers 13 residues. Looked up from germline, CDR1 is LGHNA and CDR2 is YSLEER. The DNA for the CDR3 is TGCGCCAGCAGCCAAGATCGAGAGGGCGAGCAGTACTTC. Translating it yields CASSQDREGEQYF.

The gene calls are TRBV7-2 and TRBJ2-7, with 12 positions matching TRBD1. The CDR3 length is 16 residues. Germline assignment: CDR1 SGHTA and CDR2 FQGNSA. The J segment lost 4 bases and the V segment lost 5 bases, leaving 9 bases of the junction unmatched. CDR3 region: CASSPGGQGAGYEQYF. For the CDR3, the DNA is TGTGCCAGCAGCCCGGGGGGACAGGGGGCAGGGTACGAGCAGTACTTC.

This chain connects TRBV5-1 to TRBJ2-5; no reliable D call. Germline V CDR1 and CDR2: SGHRS, YFSETQ. The ends were cut back, 3 bases at V and 5 bases at J, with 8 bases in the middle. This CDR3 region has 12 residues. The CDR3, as DNA: TGCGCCAGCAGCTCCAGAAGTGAGACCCAGTACTTC. This translates into CASSSRSETQYF.

The CDR3 loop reads CASSRQVSSAQHF. In nucleotides, the CDR3 is TGTGCCAGTAGTAGACAGGTCAGTTCGGCCCAGCATTTT. The V call is TRBV19, the J call TRBJ1-5; D perhaps matches TRBD1 (6 bases). V dropped 4 bases and J dropped 11 bases, with 15 bases sitting between them. CDR3 length: 13 amino acids. Germline V gene data show CDR1 as LNHDA and CDR2 as SQIVND (reference sequence).